The 5 T cell receptor beta chains presented below share a single source sample, sequenced in a study of blood T cells in healthy people across ages. The use of a sample-barcoded 5' primer and a J-beta primer mix characterized a second PCR of about 7 to 12 cycles. Each CDR3 protein gets one entry after TCRdb re-called the 5' RACE reads with MiXCR. Of around 1.5 million distinct CDR3 sequences listed, 42% are singletons. The sequenced sample consisted of blood. These receptors originate from a woman in her late teens or twenties in good health.

This clonotype was observed a few times. This chain uses TRBV5-1 with TRBJ2-3, with D possibly being TRBD2 (6 bases). The CDR3 has 16 residues. Deletions cut 6 bases from V and 3 bases from J, with 20 bases between. Germline lookup yields CDR1 SGHRS and CDR2 YFSETQ. CDR3 in amino acids: CASTPGTHEFTDTQYF. The CDR3 bases are TGCGCCAGCACTCCCGGGACTCACGAATTTACAGATACGCAGTATTTT.

This clonotype was counted at least ten times. The rearrangement joins TRBV10-3 to TRBJ2-5; TRBD1 matches 10 bases. The germline gives CDR1 ENHRY, CDR2 SYGVKD. This CDR3 contains 18 residues. J gave up 2 bases and V 5 bases, and 14 bases lay outside the gene matches. This chain's CDR3 is CAISSGTGAGFGQETQYF. CDR3 nucleotides: TGTGCCATCAGTTCCGGGACAGGGGCAGGTTTCGGTCAAGAGACCCAGTACTTC.

This clonotype was detected only a few times. The V call is TRBV21-1, the J call TRBJ2-3; no DNA check was done on the table's D call, TRBD2. TRBV21-1 is a recognized pseudogene. The CDR3 loop spans 17 amino acids. The CDR3 sequence: CASSKKGLAGVGTPQYF. DNA for the CDR3: TGTGCCAGCAGCAAAAAGGGTCTAGCGGGAGTAGGGACGCCGCAGTATTTT.

The chain is built from TRBV10-3 and TRBJ2-1; TRBD2 aligns across 10 bases. Germline V gene lookup returns CDR1 ENHRY and CDR2 SYGVKD. The CDR3 spans 18 residues. V lost 8 bases to trimming and J lost 0 bases; unmatched junction nucleotides: 13. DNA of the CDR3: TGTGCCATCCATCAAACCAGGACTAGCGGAGTCTCCTACAATGAGCAGTTCTTC. It codes for CAIHQTRTSGVSYNEQFF.

This clonotype occurred a few times. The chain carries TRBV7-2 and TRBJ2-3; maybe TRBD2 (5 bases). The CDR3 sequence is 15 residues long. Per germline, CDR1 SGHTA and CDR2 FQGNSA. Trimming left V 4 bases short and J 5 bases short, with 16 bases between. The CDR3 bases are TGTGCCAGCAGCTCCTTACAAGCCCGGGGAGATACGCAGTATTTT. It codes for CASSSLQARGDTQYF.